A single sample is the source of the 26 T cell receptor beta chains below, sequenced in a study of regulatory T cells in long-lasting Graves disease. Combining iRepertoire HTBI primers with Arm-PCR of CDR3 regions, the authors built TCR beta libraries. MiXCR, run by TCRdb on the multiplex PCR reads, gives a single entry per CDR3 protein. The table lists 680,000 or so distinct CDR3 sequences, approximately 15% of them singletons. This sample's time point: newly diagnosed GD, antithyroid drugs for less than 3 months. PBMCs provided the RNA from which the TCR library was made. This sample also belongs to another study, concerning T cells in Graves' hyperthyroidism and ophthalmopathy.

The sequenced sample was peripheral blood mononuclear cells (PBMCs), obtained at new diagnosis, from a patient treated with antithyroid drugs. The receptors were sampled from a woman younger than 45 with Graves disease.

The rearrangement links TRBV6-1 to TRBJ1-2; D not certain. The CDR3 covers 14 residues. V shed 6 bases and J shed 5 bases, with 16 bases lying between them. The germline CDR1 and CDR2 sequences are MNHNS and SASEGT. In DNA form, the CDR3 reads TGTGCCAGCAGGGGTGCTGGGTTGTATTATGGCTACACCTTC. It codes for CASRGAGLYYGYTF.

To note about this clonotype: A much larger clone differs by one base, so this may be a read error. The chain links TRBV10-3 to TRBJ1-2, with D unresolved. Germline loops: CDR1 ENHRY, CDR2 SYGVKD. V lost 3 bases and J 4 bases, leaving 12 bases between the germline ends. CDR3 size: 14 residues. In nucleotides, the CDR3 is TGTGCCATCAGTGACCTCGGGCAGTCCTATGGCTACACCTTC. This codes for CAISDLGQSYGYTF.

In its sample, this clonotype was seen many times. This CDR3 is CASSTGSGNTIYF. The CDR3 region has the DNA TGTGCCAGCTCGACGGGCTCTGGAAACACCATATATTTT. V gene TRBV28 combines with J gene TRBJ1-3; D uncertain. Germline V gene lookup returns CDR1 MDHEN and CDR2 SYDVKM. V was clipped by 8 bases and J by 0 bases, with 8 bases between them. The CDR3 has 13 amino acids.

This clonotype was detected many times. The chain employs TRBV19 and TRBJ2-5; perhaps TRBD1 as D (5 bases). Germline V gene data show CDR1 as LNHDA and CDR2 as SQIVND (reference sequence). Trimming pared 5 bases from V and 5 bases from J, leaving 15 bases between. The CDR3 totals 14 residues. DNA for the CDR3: TGTGCCAGTAGTTCCTGGAGCGCAGGGGAGACCCAGTACTTC. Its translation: CASSSWSAGETQYF.

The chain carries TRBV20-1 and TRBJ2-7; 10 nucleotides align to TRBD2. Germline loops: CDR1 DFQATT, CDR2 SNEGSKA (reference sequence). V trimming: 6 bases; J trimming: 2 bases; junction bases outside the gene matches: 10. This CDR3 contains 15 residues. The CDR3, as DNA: TGCAGTGCAGTGCTAGTAGCGGGAGGCACCTACGAGCAGTACTTC. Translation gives CSAVLVAGGTYEQYF.

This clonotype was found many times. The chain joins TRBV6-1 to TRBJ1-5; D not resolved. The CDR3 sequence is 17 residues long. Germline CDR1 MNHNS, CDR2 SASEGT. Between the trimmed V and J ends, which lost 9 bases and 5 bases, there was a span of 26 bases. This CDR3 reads CARDLVIRRRAHQPQHF. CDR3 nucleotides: TGTGCCAGAGATTTGGTGATAAGGCGCAGAGCCCATCAGCCCCAGCATTTT.

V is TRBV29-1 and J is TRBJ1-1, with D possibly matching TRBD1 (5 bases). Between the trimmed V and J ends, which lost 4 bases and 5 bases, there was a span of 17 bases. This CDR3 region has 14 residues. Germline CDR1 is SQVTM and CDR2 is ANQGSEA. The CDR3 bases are TGCAGCGTTGCGGACACAGTTACCCTAACTGAAGCTTTCTTT. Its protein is CSVADTVTLTEAFF.

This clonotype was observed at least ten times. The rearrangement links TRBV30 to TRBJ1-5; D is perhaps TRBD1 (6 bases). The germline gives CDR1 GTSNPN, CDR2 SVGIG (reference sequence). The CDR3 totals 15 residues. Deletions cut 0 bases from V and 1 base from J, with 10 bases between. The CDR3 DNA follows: TGTGCCTGGAGTGTAGGGGGTTCGAGCAATCAGCCCCAGCATTTT. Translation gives CAWSVGGSSNQPQHF.

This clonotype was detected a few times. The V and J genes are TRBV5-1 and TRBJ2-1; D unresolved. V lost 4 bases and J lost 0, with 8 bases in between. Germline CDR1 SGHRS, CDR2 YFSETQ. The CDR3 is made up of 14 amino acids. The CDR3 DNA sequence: TGCGCCAGCAGCCCTATAAGCTCCTACAATGAGCAGTTCTTC. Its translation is CASSPISSYNEQFF.

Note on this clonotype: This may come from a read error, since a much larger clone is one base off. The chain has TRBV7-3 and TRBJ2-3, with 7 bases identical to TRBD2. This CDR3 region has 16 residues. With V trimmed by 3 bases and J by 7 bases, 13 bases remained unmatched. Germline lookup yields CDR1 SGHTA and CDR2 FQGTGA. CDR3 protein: CASSLTPTGGVNTQYF. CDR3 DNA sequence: TGTGCCAGCAGCTTGACCCCCACGGGAGGTGTCAATACGCAGTATTTT.

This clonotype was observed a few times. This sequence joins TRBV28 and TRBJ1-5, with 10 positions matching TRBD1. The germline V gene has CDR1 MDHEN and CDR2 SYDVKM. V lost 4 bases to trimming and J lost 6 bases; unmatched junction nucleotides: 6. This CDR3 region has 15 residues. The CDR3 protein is CASSSTGGASQPQHF. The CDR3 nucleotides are TGTGCCAGCAGTTCGACAGGGGGCGCGTCTCAGCCCCAGCATTTT. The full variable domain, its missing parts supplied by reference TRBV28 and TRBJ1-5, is DVKVTQSSRYLVKRTGEKVFLECVQDMDHENMFWYRQDPGLGLRLIYFSYDVKMKEKGDIPEGYSVSREKKERFSLILESASTNQTSMYLCASSSTGGASQPQHFGDGTRLSIL.

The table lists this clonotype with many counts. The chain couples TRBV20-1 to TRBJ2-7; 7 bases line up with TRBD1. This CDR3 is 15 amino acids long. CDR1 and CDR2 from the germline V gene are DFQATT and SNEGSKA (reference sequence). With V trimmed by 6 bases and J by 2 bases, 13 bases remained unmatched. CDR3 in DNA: TGCAGTGCCCCGAGGTCGGACAGGATACCCTACGAGCAGTACTTC. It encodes CSAPRSDRIPYEQYF.

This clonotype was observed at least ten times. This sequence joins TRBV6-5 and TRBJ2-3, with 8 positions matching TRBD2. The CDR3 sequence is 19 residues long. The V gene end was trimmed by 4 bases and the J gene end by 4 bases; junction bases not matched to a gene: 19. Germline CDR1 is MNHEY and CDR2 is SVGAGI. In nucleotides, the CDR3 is TGTGCCAGCAGTTGGGTGCTTCTTGTAGATGGAGCGGGAGCAGATACGCAGTATTTT. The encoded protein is CASSWVLLVDGAGADTQYF.

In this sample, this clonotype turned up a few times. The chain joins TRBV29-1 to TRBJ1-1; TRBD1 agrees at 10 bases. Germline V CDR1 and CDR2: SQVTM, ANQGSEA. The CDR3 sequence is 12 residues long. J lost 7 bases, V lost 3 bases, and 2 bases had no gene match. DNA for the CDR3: TGCAGCGTTGAGACAGGGGGCCGTGAAGCTTTCTTT. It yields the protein CSVETGGREAFF.

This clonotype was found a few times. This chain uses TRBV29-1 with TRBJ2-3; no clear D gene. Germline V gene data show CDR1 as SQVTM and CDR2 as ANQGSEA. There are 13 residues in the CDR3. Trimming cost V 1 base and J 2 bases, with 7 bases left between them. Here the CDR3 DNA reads TGCAGCGTTGAAGTCGACAACACAGATACGCAGTATTTT. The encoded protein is CSVEVDNTDTQYF.

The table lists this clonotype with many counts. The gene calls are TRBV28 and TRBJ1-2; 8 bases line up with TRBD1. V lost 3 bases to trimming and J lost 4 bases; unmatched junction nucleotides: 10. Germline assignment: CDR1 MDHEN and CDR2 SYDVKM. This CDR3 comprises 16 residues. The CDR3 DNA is TGTGCCAGCAGTTTTCCCAGGGGGCGCGAGGGCTATGGCTACACCTTC. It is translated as CASSFPRGREGYGYTF.

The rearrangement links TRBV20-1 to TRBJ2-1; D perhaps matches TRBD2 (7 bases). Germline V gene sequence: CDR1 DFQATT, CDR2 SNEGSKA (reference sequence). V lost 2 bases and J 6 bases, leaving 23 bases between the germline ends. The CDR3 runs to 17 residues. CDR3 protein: CSARWGGGESGPNEQFF. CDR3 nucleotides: TGCAGTGCTAGATGGGGAGGGGGGGAGAGTGGTCCCAATGAGCAGTTCTTC.

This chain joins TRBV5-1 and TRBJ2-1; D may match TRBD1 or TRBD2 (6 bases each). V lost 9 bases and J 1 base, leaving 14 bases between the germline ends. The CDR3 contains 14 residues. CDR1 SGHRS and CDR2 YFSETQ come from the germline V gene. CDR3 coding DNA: TGCGCCACCTCTCGGGGGCAGTCCTACAATGAGCAGTTCTTC. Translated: CATSRGQSYNEQFF. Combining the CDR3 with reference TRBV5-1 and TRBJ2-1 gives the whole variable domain KAGVTQTPRYLIKTRGQQVTLSCSPISGHRSVSWYQQTPGQGLQFLFEYFSETQRNKGNFPGRFSGRQFSNSRSEMNVSTLELGDSALYLCATSRGQSYNEQFFGPGTRLTVL.

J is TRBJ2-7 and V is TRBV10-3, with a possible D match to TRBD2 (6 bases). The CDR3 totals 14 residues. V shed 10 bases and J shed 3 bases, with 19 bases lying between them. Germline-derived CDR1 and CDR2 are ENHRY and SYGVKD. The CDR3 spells CATKYGPRGYEQYF. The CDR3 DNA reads TGTGCCACGAAGTACGGACCGCGGGGCTACGAGCAGTACTTC.

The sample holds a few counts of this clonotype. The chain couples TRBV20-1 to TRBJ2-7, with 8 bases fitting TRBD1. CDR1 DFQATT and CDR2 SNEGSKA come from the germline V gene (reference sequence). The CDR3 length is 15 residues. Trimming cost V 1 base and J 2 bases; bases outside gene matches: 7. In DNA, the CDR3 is TGCAGTGCTAGAGGGATGACAGGGGCGGCCTACGAGCAGTACTTC. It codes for CSARGMTGAAYEQYF.

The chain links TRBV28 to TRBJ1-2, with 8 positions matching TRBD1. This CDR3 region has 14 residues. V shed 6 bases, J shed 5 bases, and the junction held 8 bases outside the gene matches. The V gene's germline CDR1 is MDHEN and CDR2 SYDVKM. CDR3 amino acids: CASRSGTGGYGYTF. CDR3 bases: TGTGCCAGCAGGTCCGGGACAGGTGGATATGGCTACACCTTC.

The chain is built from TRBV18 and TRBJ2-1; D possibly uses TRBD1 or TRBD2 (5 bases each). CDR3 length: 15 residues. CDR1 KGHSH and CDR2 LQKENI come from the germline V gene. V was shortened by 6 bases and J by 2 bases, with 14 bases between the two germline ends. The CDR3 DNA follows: TGTGCCAGCTCCCAGGGAGCTAGTCCCTACAATGAGCAGTTCTTC. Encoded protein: CASSQGASPYNEQFF. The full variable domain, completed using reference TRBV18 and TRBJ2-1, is NAGVMQNPRHLVRRRGQEARLRCSPMKGHSHVYWYRQLPEEGLKFMVYLQKENIIDESGMPKERFSAEFPKEGPSILRIQQVVRGDSAAYFCASSQGASPYNEQFFGPGTRLTVL.

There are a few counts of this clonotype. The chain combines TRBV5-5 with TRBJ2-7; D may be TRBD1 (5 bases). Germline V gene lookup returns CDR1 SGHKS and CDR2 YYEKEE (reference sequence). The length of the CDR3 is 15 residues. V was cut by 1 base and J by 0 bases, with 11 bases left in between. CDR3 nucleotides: TGTGCCAGCAGCTTGCGGCAGGACAACTCCTACGAGCAGTACTTC. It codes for CASSLRQDNSYEQYF.

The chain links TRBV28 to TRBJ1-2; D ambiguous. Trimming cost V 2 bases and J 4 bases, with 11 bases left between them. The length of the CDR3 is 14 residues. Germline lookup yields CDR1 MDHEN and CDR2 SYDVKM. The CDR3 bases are TGTGCCAGCAGTTTAGCCCAGGCCGTCTATGGCTACACCTTC. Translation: CASSLAQAVYGYTF.

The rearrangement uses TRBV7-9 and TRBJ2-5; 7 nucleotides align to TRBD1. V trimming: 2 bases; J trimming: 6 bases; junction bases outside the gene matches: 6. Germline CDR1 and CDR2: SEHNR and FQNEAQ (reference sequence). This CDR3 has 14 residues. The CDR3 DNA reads TGTGCCAGCAGCTTACCCGGGACAGAACAGACCCAGTACTTC. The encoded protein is CASSLPGTEQTQYF.

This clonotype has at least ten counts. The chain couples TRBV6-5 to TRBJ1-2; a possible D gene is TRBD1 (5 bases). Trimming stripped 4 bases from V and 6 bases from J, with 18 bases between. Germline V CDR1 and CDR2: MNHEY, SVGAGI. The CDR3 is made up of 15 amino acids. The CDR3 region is CASSWGNGARNGYTF. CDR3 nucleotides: TGTGCCAGCAGTTGGGGCAACGGCGCTCGAAATGGCTACACCTTC.